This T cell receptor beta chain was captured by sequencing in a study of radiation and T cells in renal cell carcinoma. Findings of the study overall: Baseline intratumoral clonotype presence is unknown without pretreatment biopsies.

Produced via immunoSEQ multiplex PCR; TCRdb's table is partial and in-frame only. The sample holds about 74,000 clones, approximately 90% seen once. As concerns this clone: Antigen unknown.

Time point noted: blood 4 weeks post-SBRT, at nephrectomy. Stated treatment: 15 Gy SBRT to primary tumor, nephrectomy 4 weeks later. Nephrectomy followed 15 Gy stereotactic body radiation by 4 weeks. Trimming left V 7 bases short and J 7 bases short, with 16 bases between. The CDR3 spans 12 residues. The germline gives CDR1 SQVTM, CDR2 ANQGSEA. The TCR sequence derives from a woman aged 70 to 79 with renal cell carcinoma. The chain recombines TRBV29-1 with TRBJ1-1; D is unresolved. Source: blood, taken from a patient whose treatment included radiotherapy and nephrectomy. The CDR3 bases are TGCAGCGCCAGAAACAGTTTTGGTGAAGCTTTCTTT. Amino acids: CSARNSFGEAFF.